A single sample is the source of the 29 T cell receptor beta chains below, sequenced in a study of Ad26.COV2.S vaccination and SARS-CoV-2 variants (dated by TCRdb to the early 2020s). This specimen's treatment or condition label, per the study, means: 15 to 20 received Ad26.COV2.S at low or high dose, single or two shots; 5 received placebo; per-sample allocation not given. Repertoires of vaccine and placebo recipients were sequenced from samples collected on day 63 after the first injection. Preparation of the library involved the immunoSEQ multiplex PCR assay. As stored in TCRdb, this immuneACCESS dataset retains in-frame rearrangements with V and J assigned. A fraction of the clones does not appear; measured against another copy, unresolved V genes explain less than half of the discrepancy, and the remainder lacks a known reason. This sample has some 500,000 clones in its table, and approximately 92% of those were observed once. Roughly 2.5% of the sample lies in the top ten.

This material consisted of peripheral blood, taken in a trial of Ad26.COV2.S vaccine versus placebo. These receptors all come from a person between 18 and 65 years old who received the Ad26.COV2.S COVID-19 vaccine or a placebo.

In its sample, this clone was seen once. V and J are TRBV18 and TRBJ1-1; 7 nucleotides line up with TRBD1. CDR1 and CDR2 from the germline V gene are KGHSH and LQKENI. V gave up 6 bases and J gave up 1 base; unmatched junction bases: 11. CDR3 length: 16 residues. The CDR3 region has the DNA TGTGCCAGCTCGCCCATACAGGGGCTTTCGAACACTGAAGCTTTCTTT. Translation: CASSPIQGLSNTEAFF.

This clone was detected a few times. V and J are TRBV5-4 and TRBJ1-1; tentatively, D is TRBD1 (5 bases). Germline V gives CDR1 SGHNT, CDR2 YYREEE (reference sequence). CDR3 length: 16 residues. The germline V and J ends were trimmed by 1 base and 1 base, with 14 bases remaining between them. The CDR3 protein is CASSLSRTGSNTEAFF. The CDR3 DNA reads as TGTGCCAGCAGCTTGTCTCGCACAGGATCGAACACTGAAGCTTTCTTT.

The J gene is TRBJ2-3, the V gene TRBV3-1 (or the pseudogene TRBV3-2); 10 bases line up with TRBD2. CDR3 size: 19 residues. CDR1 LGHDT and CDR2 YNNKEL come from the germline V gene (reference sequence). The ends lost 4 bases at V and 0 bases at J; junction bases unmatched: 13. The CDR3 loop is CASSPPWTSGGTSTDTQYF. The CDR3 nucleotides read TGTGCCAGCAGCCCCCCTTGGACTAGCGGTGGAACTAGCACAGATACGCAGTATTTT.

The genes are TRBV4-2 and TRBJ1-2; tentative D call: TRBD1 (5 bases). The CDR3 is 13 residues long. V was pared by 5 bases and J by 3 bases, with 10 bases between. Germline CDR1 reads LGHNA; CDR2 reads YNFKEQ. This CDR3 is CASSGGGYYGYTF. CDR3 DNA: TGTGCCAGCAGCGGGGGGGGTTACTATGGCTACACCTTC.

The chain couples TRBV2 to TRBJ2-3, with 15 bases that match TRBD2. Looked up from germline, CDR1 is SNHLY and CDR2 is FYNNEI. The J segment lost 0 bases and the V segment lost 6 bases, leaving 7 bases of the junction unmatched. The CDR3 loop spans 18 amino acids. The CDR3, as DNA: TGTGCCAGCAGGACGGGACTAGCGGGGGGACCCAGCACAGATACGCAGTATTTT. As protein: CASRTGLAGGPSTDTQYF.

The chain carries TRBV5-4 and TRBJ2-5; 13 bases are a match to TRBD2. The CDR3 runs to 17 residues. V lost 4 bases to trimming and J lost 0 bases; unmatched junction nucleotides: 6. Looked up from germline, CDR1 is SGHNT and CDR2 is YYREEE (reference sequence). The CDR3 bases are TGTGCCAGCAGCCCGGGACTAGCGGGATATTACCAAGAGACCCAGTACTTC. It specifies CASSPGLAGYYQETQYF.

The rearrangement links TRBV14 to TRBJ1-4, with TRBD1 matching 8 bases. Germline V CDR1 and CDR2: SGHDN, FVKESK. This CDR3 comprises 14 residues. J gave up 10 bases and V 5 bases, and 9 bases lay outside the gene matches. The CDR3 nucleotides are TGTGCCAGCAGCACCCGGGACAGGACACGAAAACTGTTTTTT. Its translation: CASSTRDRTRKLFF.

The CDR3 region has the DNA TGTGCCAGCAGGACCCGGGACAGCTATGGCTACACCTTC. This sequence encodes CASRTRDSYGYTF. V gene TRBV5-4 combines with J gene TRBJ1-2; TRBD1 matches 7 bases. V gave up 5 bases and J gave up 4 bases; unmatched junction bases: 5. Looked up from germline, CDR1 is SGHNT and CDR2 is YYREEE (reference sequence). CDR3 length: 13 amino acids.

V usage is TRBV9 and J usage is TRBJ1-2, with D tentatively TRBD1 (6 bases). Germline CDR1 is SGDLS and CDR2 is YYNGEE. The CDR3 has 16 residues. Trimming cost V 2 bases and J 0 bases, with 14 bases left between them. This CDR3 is CASSVSGGDSNYGYTF. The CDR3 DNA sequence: TGTGCCAGCAGCGTGTCTGGGGGCGACTCTAACTATGGCTACACCTTC.

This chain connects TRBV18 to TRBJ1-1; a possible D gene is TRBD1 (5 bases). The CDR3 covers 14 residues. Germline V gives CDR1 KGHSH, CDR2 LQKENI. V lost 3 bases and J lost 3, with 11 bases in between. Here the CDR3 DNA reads TGTGCCAGCTCACCCGTACAGGCGTACACTGAAGCTTTCTTT. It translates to CASSPVQAYTEAFF.

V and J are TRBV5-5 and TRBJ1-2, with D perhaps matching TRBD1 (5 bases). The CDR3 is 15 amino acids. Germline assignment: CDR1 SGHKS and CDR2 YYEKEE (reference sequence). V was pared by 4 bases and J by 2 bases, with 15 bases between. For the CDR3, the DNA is TGTGCCAGCAGCCCCTGGGGAGGGGACAACTATGGCTACACCTTC. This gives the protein CASSPWGGDNYGYTF.

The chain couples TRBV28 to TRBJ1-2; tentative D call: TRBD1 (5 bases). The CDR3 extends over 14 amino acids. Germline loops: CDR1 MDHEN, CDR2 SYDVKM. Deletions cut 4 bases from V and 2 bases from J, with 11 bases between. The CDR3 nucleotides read TGTGCCAGCAGTTCGGCAGGGCCCAACTATGGCTACACCTTC. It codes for CASSSAGPNYGYTF.

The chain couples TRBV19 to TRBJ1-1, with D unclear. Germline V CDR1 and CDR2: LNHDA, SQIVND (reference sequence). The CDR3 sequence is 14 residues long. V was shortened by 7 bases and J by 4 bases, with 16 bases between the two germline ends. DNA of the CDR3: TGTGCCAGTATTGCCGGAAACTGGGTCACTGAAGCTTTCTTT. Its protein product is CASIAGNWVTEAFF.

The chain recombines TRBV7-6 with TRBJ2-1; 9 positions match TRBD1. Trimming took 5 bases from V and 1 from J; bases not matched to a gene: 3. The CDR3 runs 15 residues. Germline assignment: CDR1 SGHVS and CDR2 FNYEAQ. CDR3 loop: CASSDGTGSYNEQFF. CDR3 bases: TGTGCCAGCAGCGACGGGACAGGGTCCTACAATGAGCAGTTCTTC.

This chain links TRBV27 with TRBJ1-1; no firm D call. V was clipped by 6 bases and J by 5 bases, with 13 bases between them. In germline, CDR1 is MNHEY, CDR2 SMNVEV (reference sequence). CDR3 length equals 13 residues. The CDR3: CASSRDPGTEAFF. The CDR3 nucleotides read TGTGCCAGCAGCCGCGACCCCGGGACTGAAGCTTTCTTT.

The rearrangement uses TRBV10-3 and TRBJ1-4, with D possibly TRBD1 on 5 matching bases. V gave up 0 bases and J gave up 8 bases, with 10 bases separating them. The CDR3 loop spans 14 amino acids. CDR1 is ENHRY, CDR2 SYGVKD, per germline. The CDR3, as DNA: TGTGCCATCAGTGAGTCGATCGGGGACGAAAAACTGTTTTTT. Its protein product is CAISESIGDEKLFF.

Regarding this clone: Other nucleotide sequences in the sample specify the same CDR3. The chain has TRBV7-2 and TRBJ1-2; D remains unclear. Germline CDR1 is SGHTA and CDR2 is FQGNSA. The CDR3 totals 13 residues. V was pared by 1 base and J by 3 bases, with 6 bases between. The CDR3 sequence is CASSLGQDYGYTF. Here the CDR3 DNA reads TGTGCCAGCAGCTTAGGGCAGGACTATGGCTACACCTTC.

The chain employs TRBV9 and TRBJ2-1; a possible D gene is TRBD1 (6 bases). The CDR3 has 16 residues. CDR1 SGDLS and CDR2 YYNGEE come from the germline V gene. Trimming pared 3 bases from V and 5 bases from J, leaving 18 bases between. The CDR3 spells CASSASPWTEDNEQFF. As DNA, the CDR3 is TGTGCCAGCAGCGCCAGCCCCTGGACAGAGGACAATGAGCAGTTCTTC.

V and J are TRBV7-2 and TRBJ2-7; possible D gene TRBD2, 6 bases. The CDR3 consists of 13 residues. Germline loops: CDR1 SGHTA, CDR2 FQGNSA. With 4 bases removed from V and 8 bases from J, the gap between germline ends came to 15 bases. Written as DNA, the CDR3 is TGTGCCAGCAGCTGGGACTCCGCGTTGAAGCAGTACTTC. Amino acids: CASSWDSALKQYF.

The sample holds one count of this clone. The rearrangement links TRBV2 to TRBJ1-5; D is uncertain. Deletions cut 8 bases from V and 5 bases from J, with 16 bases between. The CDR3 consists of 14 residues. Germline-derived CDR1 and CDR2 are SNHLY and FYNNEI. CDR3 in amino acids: CASSISHTYQPQHF. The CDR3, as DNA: TGTGCCAGCTCAATCAGCCATACCTATCAGCCCCAGCATTTT.

The CDR3 DNA follows: TGTGCCAGCCGACGACCGGGAGACGGGGGCTACACCTTC. Its protein product is CASRRPGDGGYTF. The chain couples TRBV28 to TRBJ1-2; no definite D call. V was cut by 8 bases and J by 8 bases, with 18 bases left in between. Germline V gene sequence: CDR1 MDHEN, CDR2 SYDVKM. The CDR3 spans 13 residues.

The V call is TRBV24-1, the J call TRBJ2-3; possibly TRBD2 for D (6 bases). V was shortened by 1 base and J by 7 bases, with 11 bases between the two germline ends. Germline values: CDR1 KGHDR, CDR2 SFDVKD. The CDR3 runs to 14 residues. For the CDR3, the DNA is TGTGCCACCAGTGATTTACGGCGGGGCTATACGCAGTATTTT. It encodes CATSDLRRGYTQYF.

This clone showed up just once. DNA of the CDR3: TGTGCCAGCACCACAGGGGACTATGGAAACACCATATATTTT. Residues: CASTTGDYGNTIYF. V and J are TRBV5-5 and TRBJ1-3; 7 bases agree with TRBD1. V was clipped by 6 bases and J by 3 bases; unmatched bases: 6. Germline V gives CDR1 SGHKS, CDR2 YYEKEE (reference sequence). The CDR3 is 14 amino acids.

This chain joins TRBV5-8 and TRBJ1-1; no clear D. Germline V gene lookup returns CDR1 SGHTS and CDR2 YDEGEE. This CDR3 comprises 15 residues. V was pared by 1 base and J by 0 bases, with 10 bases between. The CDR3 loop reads CASSLPATVNTEAFF. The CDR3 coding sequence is TGTGCCAGCAGCTTGCCCGCCACGGTGAACACTGAAGCTTTCTTT.

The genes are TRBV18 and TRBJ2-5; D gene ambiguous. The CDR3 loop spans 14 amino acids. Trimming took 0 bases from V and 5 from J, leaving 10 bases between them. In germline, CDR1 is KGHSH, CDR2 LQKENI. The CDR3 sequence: CASSPPPGWETQYF. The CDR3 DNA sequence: TGTGCCAGCTCACCACCACCGGGTTGGGAGACCCAGTACTTC.

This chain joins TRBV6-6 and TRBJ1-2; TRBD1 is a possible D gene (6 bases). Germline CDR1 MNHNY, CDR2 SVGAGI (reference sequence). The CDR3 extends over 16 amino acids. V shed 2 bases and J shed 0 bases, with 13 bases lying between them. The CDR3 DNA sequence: TGTGCCAGCAGTTACACGGGGGCCAGACCTAACTATGGCTACACCTTC. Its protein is CASSYTGARPNYGYTF.

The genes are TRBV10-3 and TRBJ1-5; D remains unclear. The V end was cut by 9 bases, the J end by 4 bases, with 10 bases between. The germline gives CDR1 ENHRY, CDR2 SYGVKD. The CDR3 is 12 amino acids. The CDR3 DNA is TGTGCCATTGGACGGGAAAATCAGCCCCAGCATTTT. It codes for CAIGRENQPQHF.

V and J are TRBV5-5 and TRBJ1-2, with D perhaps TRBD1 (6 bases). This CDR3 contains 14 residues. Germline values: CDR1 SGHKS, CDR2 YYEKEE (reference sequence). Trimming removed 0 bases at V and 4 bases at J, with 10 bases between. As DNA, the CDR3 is TGTGCCAGCAGCTTGGAACAGGGTGGCTATGGCTACACCTTC. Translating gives CASSLEQGGYGYTF. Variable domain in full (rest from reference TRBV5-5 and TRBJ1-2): DAGVTQSPTHLIKTRGQQVTLRCSPISGHKSVSWYQQVLGQGPQFIFQYYEKEERGRGNFPDRFSARQFPNYSSELNVNALLLGDSALYLCASSLEQGGYGYTFGSGTRLTVV.

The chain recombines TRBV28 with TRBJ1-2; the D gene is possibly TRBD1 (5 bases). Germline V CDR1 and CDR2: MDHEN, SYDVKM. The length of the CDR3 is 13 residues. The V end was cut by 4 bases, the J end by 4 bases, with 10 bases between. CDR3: CASSSLDSYGYTF. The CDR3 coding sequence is TGTGCCAGCAGTTCCCTCGACAGCTATGGCTACACCTTC.